This T cell receptor beta chain came from a study of control samples from healthy donors and cancer patients. The assay was immunoSEQ multiplex PCR, and TCRdb's table has in-frame clones only and misses some. The sample holds almost 85,000 clones, around 84% seen once. The sequenced sample was PBMCs. The clonotype originates from a man between 60 and 70 years old with head and neck cancer.

CDR3 bases: TGTGCCAGCAGTTTCGGCATTCAGTACTTC. It codes for CASSFGIQYF. This chain connects TRBV27 to TRBJ2-4; D gene ambiguous. V lost 3 bases and J 9 bases, leaving 3 bases between the germline ends. Germline V CDR1 and CDR2: MNHEY, SMNVEV (reference sequence). The CDR3 is 10 residues long.